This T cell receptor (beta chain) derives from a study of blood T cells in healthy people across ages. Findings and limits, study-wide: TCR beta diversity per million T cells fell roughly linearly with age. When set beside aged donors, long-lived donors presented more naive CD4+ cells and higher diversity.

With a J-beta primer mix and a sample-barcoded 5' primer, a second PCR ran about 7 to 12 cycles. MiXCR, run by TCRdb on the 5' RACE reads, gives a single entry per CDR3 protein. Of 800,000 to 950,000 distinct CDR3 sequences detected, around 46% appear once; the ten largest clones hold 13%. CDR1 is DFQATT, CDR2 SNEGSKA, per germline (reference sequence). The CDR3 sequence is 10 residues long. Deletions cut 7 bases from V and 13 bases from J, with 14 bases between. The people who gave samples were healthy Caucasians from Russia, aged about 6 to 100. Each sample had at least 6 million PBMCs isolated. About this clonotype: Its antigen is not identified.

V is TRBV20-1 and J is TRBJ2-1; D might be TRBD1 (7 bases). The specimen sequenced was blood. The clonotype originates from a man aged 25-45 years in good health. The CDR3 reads CSVRGETQFF. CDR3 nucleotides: TGCAGTGTCAGGGGGGAGACCCAGTTCTTC.